This TCR beta chain was observed in a study of cytomegalovirus exposure and HLA in healthy donors. Study context: Prior work identified around 110 million unique TCR beta sequences in about 179 million T cells. Study outcomes and limitations: Reported performance of the classifier showed diagnosis of cytomegalovirus status with high specificity and sensitivity. 87-base-pair reads could not separate some V segments, including TRBV6-2 and TRBV6-3.

CDR1 is MDHEN, CDR2 SYDVKM, per germline. The CDR3 runs 17 residues. Trimming removed 6 bases from V and 0 bases from J; junction bases left unmatched: 12. 13 Jbeta primers and 60 Vbeta primers were used for the PCR. Under the authors' procedure: Unique TCR beta chains numbered approximately 80 million in a later analysis, with around 11 million shared. Profiling relied on immunoSEQ multiplex PCR, and the TCRdb table lists in-frame clones only, not all of them. V, J and clone size reflect that table, while D and trimming were determined from the DNA. Here the sample spans fewer than 140,000 clones, about three quarters being singletons. As regards this clone: Its specificity is unknown.

The rearrangement links TRBV28 to TRBJ1-2; 8 positions match TRBD1. The specimen sequenced was PBMCs. The TCR originated in a woman aged 45-60 years in good health and CMV-seropositive. In nucleotides, the CDR3 is TGTGCCAGCAGATCTCCCGCTACAGGGGGGTCTAACTATGGCTACACCTTC. This translates into CASRSPATGGSNYGYTF.